These T cell receptor beta chains were read from a single sample in a study of blood T cell repertoires in COVID-19. Method: immunoSEQ multiplex PCR; TCRdb's copy keeps in-frame clones and lacks some. The sample lists about 83,000 clones; approximately 80% were seen once. Source material: peripheral blood. These receptors came from a woman aged 80 or over with acute or convalescent COVID-19. The CDR3 runs from the conserved cysteine through the conserved F or W.

J: TRBJ1-1; V: TRBV6-6; CDR3: CASSPRGRKGTEAFF
J: TRBJ2-5; V: TRBV6-6; CDR3: CASSDPGQALKTQYF
J: TRBJ1-5; V: TRBV27; CDR3: CASSFGGASNQPQHF
J: TRBJ1-1; V: TRBV7-2; CDR3: CASSSPGQKNTEAFF
J: TRBJ1-3; V: TRBV4-3; CDR3: CASSQVRGNSGNTIYF
J: TRBJ2-1; V: TRBV27; CDR3: CASSPTRNNEQFF
J: TRBJ2-1; V: TRBV7-2; CDR3: CASSPLVGGTGGSYNEQFF
J: TRBJ2-5; V: TRBV6-5; CDR3: CASSYLGFEAGGTQYF
J: TRBJ2-7; V: TRBV7-3; CDR3: CASSLTGGHYYEQYF
J: TRBJ2-1; V: TRBV7-3; CDR3: CASSLGLAGVDEQFF
J: TRBJ2-1; V: TRBV23-1; CDR3: CASSQEPGLAGGPYNEQFF
J: TRBJ1-1; V: TRBV7-9; CDR3: CASSLVVSAGTEAFF
J: TRBJ2-7; V: TRBV5-4; CDR3: CASSVTGFNEQYF
J: TRBJ2-1; V: TRBV5-1; CDR3: CASRRGISSYNEQFF
J: TRBJ1-1; V: TRBV30; CDR3: CAWSFSNTEAFF
J: TRBJ2-2; V: TRBV29-1; CDR3: CSVGQGKDTGELFF
J: TRBJ2-5; V: TRBV9; CDR3: CASSVGTSGLETQYF
J: TRBJ2-7; V: TRBV5-5; CDR3: CASSLAGGILYEQYF
J: TRBJ1-4; V: TRBV7-2; CDR3: CASSLNPPGAGEKLFF
J: TRBJ2-3; V: TRBV28; CDR3: CASSSPSGGADTQYF
J: TRBJ1-2; V: TRBV24-1; CDR3: CATSDSDRADGYTF
J: TRBJ1-3; V: TRBV2; CDR3: CASSESGTGNTIYF
J: TRBJ2-3; V: TRBV3-1/TRBV3-2; CDR3: CASSQLGRGSTDTQYF
J: TRBJ2-7; V: TRBV18; CDR3: CASSPDRDSRKYF
J: TRBJ1-3; V: TRBV10-3; CDR3: CAISVQPGTGYSSGNTIYF
J: TRBJ2-2; V: TRBV19; CDR3: CASSIGGVRTGELFF
J: TRBJ2-3; V: TRBV5-1; CDR3: CASSWDSPGTDTQYF